This T cell receptor beta chain was sequenced in a study of blood T cell repertoires in COVID-19. In the authors' methods: Reference gene primer amplification gave estimated nucleated cell counts. TCRdb's table, derived via immunoSEQ multiplex PCR, lists solely in-frame clones and lacks some. V, J and clone size reflect that table, while D and trimming were determined from the DNA. Among a few hundred thousand clones listed, roughly 86% were seen once. The germline V gene encodes CDR1 ENHRY and CDR2 SYGVKD. The CDR3 contains 13 residues. Trimming left V 6 bases short and J 3 bases short, with 11 bases between.

V and J are TRBV10-3 and TRBJ1-2; a weak D match, TRBD1 (6 bases). The sequenced sample was PBMCs or T cells enriched from blood (not recorded which). The sequence derives from a man aged 25 to 45 who had recovered from COVID-19. The CDR3 region has the DNA TGTGCCATCAGCGATAACAGGGACTATGGCTACACCTTC. As protein: CAISDNRDYGYTF.